This is a list of T cell receptor beta chains from one sample in a study of control samples from healthy donors and cancer patients. The data were produced by immunoSEQ multiplex PCR, yet TCRdb's version contains in-frame clones alone and is incomplete. The table records tens of thousands of clones, more than 80% of them present only once. Input material: blood. These TCRs come from a woman in her twenties or thirties in good health. Both conserved end residues are part of each CDR3. A D gene is named only where the DNA matches it firmly.

NA	TRBV18	TRBJ2-3	CASSPGTRRTDTQYF
TRBD1	TRBV6-5	TRBJ1-5	CASSTGTGANQPQHF
TRBD2	TRBV5-1	TRBJ2-1	CASSPVGTRVEQFF
NA	TRBV10-3	TRBJ2-3	CAIGYGEADTQYF
NA	TRBV9	TRBJ2-7	CASSGYGTRGVEQYF
TRBD1	TRBV7-9	TRBJ1-6	CASSLGRGAYNSPLHF
TRBD1	TRBV4-1	TRBJ2-2	CASSPGQGNGELFF
NA	TRBV19	TRBJ1-2	CASSVPVTVRRGYTF
NA	TRBV27	TRBJ1-6	CASSPGNNSPLHF
NA	TRBV11-3	TRBJ2-7	CASSLERSSPKGAYEQYF
NA	TRBV12-3/TRBV12-4	TRBJ2-1	CASSFDATNEQFF
NA	TRBV28	TRBJ1-1	CASSFGLQGRSDTEAFF
NA	TRBV19	TRBJ1-5	CASSIASYSNQPQHF
TRBD1	TRBV30	TRBJ1-2	CAWRQGSHSGTF
TRBD2	TRBV5-1	TRBJ2-1	CASSPTTSGTSYNEQFF
NA	TRBV15	TRBJ2-7	CATSRDVGGGHEQYF
NA	TRBV6-5	TRBJ2-6	CASNKFSGANVLTF
NA	TRBV28	TRBJ2-5	CASSLAPGPEKTQYF
TRBD2	TRBV28	TRBJ2-5	CASSFQGLAGDQETQYF
NA	TRBV9	TRBJ2-1	CASSLGDGTRTFF
TRBD2	TRBV4-1	TRBJ2-1	CASSARIAGGRNEQFF
NA	TRBV7-8	TRBJ1-4	CASTLNTATNEKLFF
TRBD1	TRBV7-9	TRBJ2-1	CASSLAGQGKSYNEQFF
NA	TRBV24-1	TRBJ2-1	CATSDPGTPSSEQFF
TRBD1	TRBV7-9	TRBJ1-1	CASTDRGF
NA	TRBV27	TRBJ2-1	CASSASEFGSYNEQFF
NA	TRBV18	TRBJ1-4	CASSRGRPGNEKLFF
NA	TRBV9	TRBJ2-1	CASSVGEAYNEQFF
TRBD2	TRBV28	TRBJ2-3	CASRAGPSTDTQYF
TRBD1	TRBV24-1	TRBJ2-7	CATSERQGYEQYF
NA	TRBV5-5	TRBJ2-1	CASSLASQLEFF
NA	TRBV3-1/TRBV3-2	TRBJ2-5	CASRLVSSKETQYF
NA	TRBV11-2	TRBJ2-3	CASSLDPAGTDTQYF